Below are 11 T cell receptor beta chains sequenced from a single sample in a study of blood T cell repertoires in COVID-19. The repertoire was sequenced with immunoSEQ multiplex PCR; TCRdb's copy has only in-frame clones and lacks some. Of roughly 250,000 clones in the sample, over 80% were seen once. The material sequenced was peripheral blood. These receptors all stem from a human donor in a cohort sampled during active COVID-19.

V is TRBV28 and J is TRBJ1-5, with D perhaps TRBD1 (5 bases). V lost 6 bases, J lost 0 bases, and 18 bases lay in between. The CDR3 runs 17 residues. In germline, CDR1 is MDHEN, CDR2 SYDVKM. The CDR3 nucleotides are TGTGCCAGCAGCCCTTGGCACCTACAGGATAGCAATCAGCCCCAGCATTTT. As protein: CASSPWHLQDSNQPQHF.

The chain joins TRBV7-2 to TRBJ1-5, with D hard to call. This CDR3 region has 13 residues. V gave up 2 bases and J gave up 7 bases, with 9 bases separating them. Germline CDR1 is SGHTA and CDR2 is FQGNSA. The CDR3 is CASSLSGRQPQHF. In DNA form, the CDR3 reads TGTGCCAGCAGCTTATCGGGTCGGCAGCCCCAGCATTTT.

The chain links TRBV7-2 to TRBJ2-3, with TRBD2 as a possible D gene (5 bases). Germline V gives CDR1 SGHTA, CDR2 FQGNSA. The CDR3 consists of 15 residues. Trimming removed 2 bases from V and 0 bases from J, with 9 bases in between. DNA for the CDR3: TGTGCCAGCAGCTTAAACGGGATCAGCACAGATACGCAGTATTTT. Protein sequence: CASSLNGISTDTQYF. Full variable domain (missing parts from reference TRBV7-2 and TRBJ2-3): GAGVSQSPSNKVTEKGKDVELRCDPISGHTALYWYRQSLGQGLEFLIYFQGNSAPDKSGLPSDRFSAERTGGSVSTLTIQRTQQEDSAVYLCASSLNGISTDTQYFGPGTRLTVL.

The chain couples TRBV5-4 to TRBJ2-7; TRBD1 aligns across 10 bases. Germline V gene data show CDR1 as SGHNT and CDR2 as YYREEE (reference sequence). This CDR3 is built from 13 residues. With 9 bases clipped from V and 3 bases from J, the junction kept 6 bases outside the gene matches. Here the CDR3 reads CATRDRGLYEQYF. The CDR3 DNA sequence: TGTGCCACCCGGGACAGGGGACTCTACGAGCAGTACTTC.

The rearrangement links TRBV20-1 to TRBJ2-5; 7 bases map to TRBD1. Unmatched junction bases numbered 13, after V lost 3 bases and J lost 3 bases. CDR3 length equals 16 residues. From germline, CDR1 is DFQATT and CDR2 SNEGSKA (reference sequence). CDR3 residues: CSASLTGTRPKETQYF. CDR3 coding DNA: TGCAGTGCTAGTTTGACAGGGACGAGACCTAAAGAGACCCAGTACTTC.

V is TRBV9 and J is TRBJ2-7; TRBD1 matches 9 bases. CDR1 is SGDLS, CDR2 YYNGEE, per germline. V lost 2 bases and J lost 2; bases outside the gene matches: 2. This CDR3 region has 14 residues. This CDR3 reads CASSVRTGAYEQYF. The CDR3 DNA is TGTGCCAGCAGCGTTCGGACAGGGGCCTACGAGCAGTACTTC.

The rearrangement uses TRBV2 and TRBJ2-5; D is unclear. V was pared by 4 bases and J by 0 bases, with 12 bases between. This CDR3 contains 15 residues. In germline, CDR1 is SNHLY, CDR2 FYNNEI. The CDR3 loop is CASSADQAYQETQYF. CDR3 DNA sequence: TGTGCCAGCAGTGCAGATCAGGCGTACCAAGAGACCCAGTACTTC.

The gene calls are TRBV7-8 and TRBJ1-2; 10 bases match TRBD1. V lost 4 bases to trimming and J lost 2 bases; unmatched junction nucleotides: 4. Germline lookup yields CDR1 SGHVS and CDR2 FQNEAQ. This CDR3 spans 15 amino acids. CDR3 DNA sequence: TGTGCCAGCAGCTCCAGACAGGGGGCCAACTATGGCTACACCTTC. Its protein product is CASSSRQGANYGYTF. Full variable domain (outside the CDR3, taken from reference TRBV7-8 and TRBJ1-2): GAGVSQSPRYKVAKRGQDVALRCDPISGHVSLFWYQQALGQGPEFLTYFQNEAQLDKSGLPSDRFFAERPEGSVSTLKIQRTQQEDSAVYLCASSSRQGANYGYTFGSGTRLTVV.

The sample holds one count of this clone. The CDR3 nucleotides are TGCAGTGCTAGTCGTTCCAGGGTCTTGAATGAGCAGTTCTTC. Its translation: CSASRSRVLNEQFF. This chain connects TRBV20-1 to TRBJ2-1; D possibly corresponds to TRBD1 (5 bases). There are 14 residues in the CDR3. Germline-derived CDR1 and CDR2 are DFQATT and SNEGSKA (reference sequence). V gave up 3 bases and J gave up 7 bases, with 16 bases separating them.

The V gene is TRBV5-1, the J gene TRBJ2-7; 7 bases map to TRBD2. This CDR3 has 14 amino acids. J gave up 0 bases and V 7 bases, and 7 bases lay outside the gene matches. Germline lookup yields CDR1 SGHRS and CDR2 YFSETQ. The CDR3 sequence: CASSILADSYEQYF. The CDR3 bases are TGCGCCAGCTCGATTCTAGCGGACTCCTACGAGCAGTACTTC.

V is TRBV2 and J is TRBJ2-2; D gene unclear. CDR1 and CDR2 from the germline V gene are SNHLY and FYNNEI. The CDR3 consists of 13 residues. Trimming removed 6 bases from V and 3 bases from J, with 8 bases in between. This CDR3 reads CASRTVDTGELFF. In DNA, the CDR3 is TGTGCCAGCAGAACTGTAGACACCGGGGAGCTGTTTTTT. The whole variable domain, remainder taken from reference TRBV2 and TRBJ2-2, is EPEVTQTPSHQVTQMGQEVILRCVPISNHLYFYWYRQILGQKVEFLVSFYNNEISEKSEIFDDQFSVERPDGSNFTLKIRSTKLEDSAMYFCASRTVDTGELFFGEGSRLTVL.